The TCR beta chain described here comes from a study of blood T cell repertoires in COVID-19. Study overall: The study drew acute and convalescent COVID-19 samples from the United States, Italy and Spain.

Using immunoSEQ multiplex PCR, the repertoire was profiled, and TCRdb retains in-frame clones only, with some absent. The sample lists under 250,000 clones; 85% were seen once. The CDR3 runs to 12 residues. Germline CDR1 LNHDA, CDR2 SQIVND (reference sequence). V lost 3 bases to trimming and J lost 5 bases, with 7 bases between them. Sample: peripheral blood. This TCR derives from a man aged 45-65 years with COVID-19, enrolled during active disease. The J gene is TRBJ2-5, the V gene TRBV19; no firm D call. CDR3 DNA: TGTGCCAGTAGTATTCGCGAGGAGACCCAGTACTTC. This sequence encodes CASSIREETQYF. Full variable domain (missing parts from reference TRBV19 and TRBJ2-5): DGGITQSPKYLFRKEGQNVTLSCEQNLNHDAMYWYRQDPGQGLRLIYYSQIVNDFQKGDIAEGYSVSREKKESFPLTVTSAQKNPTAFYLCASSIREETQYFGPGTRLLVL.